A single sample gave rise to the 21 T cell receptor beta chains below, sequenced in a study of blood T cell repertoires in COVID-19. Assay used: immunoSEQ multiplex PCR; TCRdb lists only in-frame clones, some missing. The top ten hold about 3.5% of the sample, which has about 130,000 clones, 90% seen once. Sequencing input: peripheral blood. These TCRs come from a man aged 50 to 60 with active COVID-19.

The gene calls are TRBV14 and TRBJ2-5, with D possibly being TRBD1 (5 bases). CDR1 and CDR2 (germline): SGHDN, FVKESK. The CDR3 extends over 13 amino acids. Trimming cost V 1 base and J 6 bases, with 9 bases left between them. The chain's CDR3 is CASSQVTGKTQYF. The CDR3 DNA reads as TGTGCCAGCAGCCAAGTCACAGGAAAGACCCAGTACTTC.

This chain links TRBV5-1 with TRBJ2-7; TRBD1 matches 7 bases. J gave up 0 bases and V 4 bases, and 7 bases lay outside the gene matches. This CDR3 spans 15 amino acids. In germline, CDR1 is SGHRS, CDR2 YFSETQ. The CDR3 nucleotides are TGCGCCAGCAGCCCCCGACAGGGCAGCTCCTACGAGCAGTACTTC. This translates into CASSPRQGSSYEQYF.

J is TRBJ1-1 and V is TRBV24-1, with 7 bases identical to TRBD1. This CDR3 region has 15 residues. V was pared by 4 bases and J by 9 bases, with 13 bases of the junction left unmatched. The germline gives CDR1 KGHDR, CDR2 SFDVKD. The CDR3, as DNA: TGTGCCACCAGTGACTACCGACAGGGTACGTTTCAAGCTTTCTTT. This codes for CATSDYRQGTFQAFF.

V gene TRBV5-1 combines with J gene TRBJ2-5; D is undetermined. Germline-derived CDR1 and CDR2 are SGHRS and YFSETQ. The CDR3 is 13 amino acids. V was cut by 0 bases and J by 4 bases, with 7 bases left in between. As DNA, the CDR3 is TGCGCCAGCAGCTTGGCCCCGGTAGAGACCCAGTACTTC. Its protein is CASSLAPVETQYF.

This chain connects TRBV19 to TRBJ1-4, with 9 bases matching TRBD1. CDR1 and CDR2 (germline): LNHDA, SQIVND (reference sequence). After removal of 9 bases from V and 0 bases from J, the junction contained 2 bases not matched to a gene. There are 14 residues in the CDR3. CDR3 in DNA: TGTGCCAGCCGGGACAGGGCAACTAATGAAAAACTGTTTTTT. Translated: CASRDRATNEKLFF.

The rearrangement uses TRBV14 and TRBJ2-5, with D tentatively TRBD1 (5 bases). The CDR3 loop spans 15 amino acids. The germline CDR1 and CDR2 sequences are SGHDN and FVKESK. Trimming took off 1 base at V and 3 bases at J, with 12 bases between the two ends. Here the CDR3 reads CASSQVGLGEETQYF. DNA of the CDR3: TGTGCCAGCAGCCAAGTAGGGCTAGGGGAAGAGACCCAGTACTTC.

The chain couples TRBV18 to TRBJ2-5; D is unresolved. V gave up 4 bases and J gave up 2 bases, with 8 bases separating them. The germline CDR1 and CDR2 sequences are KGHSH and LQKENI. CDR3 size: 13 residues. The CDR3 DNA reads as TGTGCCAGCTCACTAAACAGTCAAGAGACCCAGTACTTC. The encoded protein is CASSLNSQETQYF.

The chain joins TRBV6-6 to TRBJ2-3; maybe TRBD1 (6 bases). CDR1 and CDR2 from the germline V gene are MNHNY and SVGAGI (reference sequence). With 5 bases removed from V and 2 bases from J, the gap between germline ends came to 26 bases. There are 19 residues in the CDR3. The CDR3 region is CASSPSTLTGWGPTDTQYF. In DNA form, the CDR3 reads TGTGCCAGCAGTCCCTCTACTCTCACAGGGTGGGGTCCCACAGATACGCAGTATTTT.

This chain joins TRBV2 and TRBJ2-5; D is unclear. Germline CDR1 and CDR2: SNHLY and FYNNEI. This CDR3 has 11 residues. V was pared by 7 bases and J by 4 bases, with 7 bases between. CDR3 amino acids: CASNLAETQYF. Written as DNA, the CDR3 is TGTGCCAGCAATTTAGCAGAGACCCAGTACTTC. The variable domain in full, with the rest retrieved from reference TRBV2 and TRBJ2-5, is EPEVTQTPSHQVTQMGQEVILRCVPISNHLYFYWYRQILGQKVEFLVSFYNNEISEKSEIFDDQFSVERPDGSNFTLKIRSTKLEDSAMYFCASNLAETQYFGPGTRLLVL.

CDR3 residues: CASSYGQPATNEKLFF. In DNA form, the CDR3 reads TGTGCCAGCAGTTATGGACAGCCCGCTACTAATGAAAAACTGTTTTTT. The rearrangement joins TRBV7-9 to TRBJ1-4; TRBD1 might be the D (6 bases). Germline V lookup: CDR1 SEHNR, CDR2 FQNEAQ (reference sequence). The CDR3 has 16 amino acids. V gave up 6 bases and J gave up 2 bases, with 16 bases separating them.

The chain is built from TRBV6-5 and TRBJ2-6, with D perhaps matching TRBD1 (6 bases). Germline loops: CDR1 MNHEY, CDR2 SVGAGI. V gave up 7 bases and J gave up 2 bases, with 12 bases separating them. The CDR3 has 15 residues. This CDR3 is CASTQSGAGANVLTF. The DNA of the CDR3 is TGTGCCAGCACCCAATCAGGGGCTGGGGCCAACGTCCTGACTTTC.

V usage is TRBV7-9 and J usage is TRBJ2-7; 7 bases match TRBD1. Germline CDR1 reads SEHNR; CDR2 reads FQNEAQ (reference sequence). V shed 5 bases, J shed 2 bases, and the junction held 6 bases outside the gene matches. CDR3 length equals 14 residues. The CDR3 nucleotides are TGTGCCAGCAGCAAACAGGGGAAACCCTACGAGCAGTACTTC. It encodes CASSKQGKPYEQYF.

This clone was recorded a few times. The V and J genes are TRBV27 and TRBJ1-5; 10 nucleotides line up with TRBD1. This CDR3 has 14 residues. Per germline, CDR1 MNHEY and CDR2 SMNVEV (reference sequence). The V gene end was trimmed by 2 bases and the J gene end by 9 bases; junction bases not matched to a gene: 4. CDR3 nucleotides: TGTGCCAGCAGTTTAGGGGGACAGGGGATGCCCCAGCATTTT. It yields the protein CASSLGGQGMPQHF.

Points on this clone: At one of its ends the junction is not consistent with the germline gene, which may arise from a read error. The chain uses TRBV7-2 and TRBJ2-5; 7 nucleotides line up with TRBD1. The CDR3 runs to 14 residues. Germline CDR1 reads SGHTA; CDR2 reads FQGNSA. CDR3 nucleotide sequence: TGTGCCAGCAGCTCAGGCGACAGGGTAGAGGCCCAGTACTTC. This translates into CASSSGDRVEAQYF.

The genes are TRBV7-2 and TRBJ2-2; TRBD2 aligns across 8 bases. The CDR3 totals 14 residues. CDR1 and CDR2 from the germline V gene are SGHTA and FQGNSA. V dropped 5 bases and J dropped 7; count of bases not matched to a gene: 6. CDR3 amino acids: CASSAQRGNGELFF. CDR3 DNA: TGTGCCAGCAGCGCCCAGCGGGGGAACGGGGAGCTGTTTTTT.

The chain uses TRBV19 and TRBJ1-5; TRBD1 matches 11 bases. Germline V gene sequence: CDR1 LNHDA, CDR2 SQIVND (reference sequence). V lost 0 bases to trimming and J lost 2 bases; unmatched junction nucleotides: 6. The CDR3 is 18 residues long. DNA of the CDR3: TGTGCCAGTAGTATAGATCCTGGACAGGGGGCTGGCAATCAGCCCCAGCATTTT. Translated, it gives CASSIDPGQGAGNQPQHF.

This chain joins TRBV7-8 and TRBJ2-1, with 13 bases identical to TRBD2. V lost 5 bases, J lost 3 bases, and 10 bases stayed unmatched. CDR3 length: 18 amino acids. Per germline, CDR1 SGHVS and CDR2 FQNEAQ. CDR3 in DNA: TGTGCCAGCAGCCCCATCGGGACTAGCGGGAATAACTACAATGAGCAGTTCTTC. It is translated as CASSPIGTSGNNYNEQFF.

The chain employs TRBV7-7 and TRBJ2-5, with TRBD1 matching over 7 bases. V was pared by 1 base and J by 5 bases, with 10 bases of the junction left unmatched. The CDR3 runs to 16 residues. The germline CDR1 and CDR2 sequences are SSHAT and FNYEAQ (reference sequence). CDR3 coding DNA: TGTGCCAGCAGCTTAGGGGTCAGGGGGTCTAGGGAGACCCAGTACTTC. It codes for CASSLGVRGSRETQYF.

CDR3 protein: CASSSDRLNEKLFF. CDR3 DNA: TGTGCCAGCAGTTCGGACAGGCTGAATGAAAAACTGTTTTTT. This sequence joins TRBV6-5 and TRBJ1-4; 7 nucleotides line up with TRBD1. The germline CDR1 and CDR2 sequences are MNHEY and SVGAGI. The V and J ends lost 4 bases and 5 bases, in that order; junction bases with no gene match: 4. This CDR3 is 14 amino acids long.

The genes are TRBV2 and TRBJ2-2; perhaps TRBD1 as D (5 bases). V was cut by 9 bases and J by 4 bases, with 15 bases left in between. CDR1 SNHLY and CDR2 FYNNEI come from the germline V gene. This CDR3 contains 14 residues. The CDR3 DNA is TGTGCCAGTACCCCCGAGACAGCCACCGGGGAGCTGTTTTTT. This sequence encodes CASTPETATGELFF.

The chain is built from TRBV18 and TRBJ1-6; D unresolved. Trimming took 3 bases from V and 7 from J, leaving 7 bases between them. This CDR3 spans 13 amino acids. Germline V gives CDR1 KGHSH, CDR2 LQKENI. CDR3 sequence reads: CASSPTSNSPLHF. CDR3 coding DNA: TGTGCCAGCTCACCCACATCGAATTCACCCCTCCACTTT. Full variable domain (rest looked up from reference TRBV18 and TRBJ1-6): NAGVMQNPRHLVRRRGQEARLRCSPMKGHSHVYWYRQLPEEGLKFMVYLQKENIIDESGMPKERFSAEFPKEGPSILRIQQVVRGDSAAYFCASSPTSNSPLHFGNGTRLTVT.